Below are 2 T cell receptor beta chains sequenced from a single sample in a study of T cells in women clearing cervical HPV infection. Generated by immunoSEQ multiplex PCR, the TCRdb table keeps only in-frame clones and is missing some. The repertoire table contains about 30,000 clones. What was sequenced was blood buffy coat. These receptor sequences come from a woman aged 18-70 years with a cervical HPV16 infection that either progressed to CIN3+ or cleared (not recorded which).

Notes on this clone: The read gets to within 3 residues of the CDR3 end, and the germline J gene fills in the rest. The chain employs TRBV5-4 and TRBJ2-1, with 14 bases identical to TRBD2. Germline V CDR1 and CDR2: SGHNT, YYREEE (reference sequence). After removal of 3 bases from V and 9 bases from J, the junction contained 2 bases not matched to a gene. This CDR3 contains 14 residues. Partial CDR3 DNA: TGTGCCAGCAGCTCGACTAGCGGGGGGGGTGAG. Translation: CASSSTSGGGE. Given in full, the CDR3 is CASSSTSGGGEQFF.

A word on this clone: The read ends 3 residues shy of where the CDR3 ends; the end is completed using the germline J gene. The gene calls are TRBV28 and TRBJ1-2; TRBD1 matches 8 bases. Trimming at V came to 5 bases and at J to 4 bases, leaving 6 bases not matched to a gene. The germline V gene has CDR1 MDHEN and CDR2 SYDVKM. CDR3 length: 14 residues. This chain's CDR3 is CASSPGQGSYGYTF. CDR3 bases read: TGTGCCAGCAGTCCTGGACAGGGATCCTATGGC.